Shown below are 20 T cell receptor beta chains from a single sample sequenced in a study of blood T cell repertoires in COVID-19 (dated by TCRdb to 2020 to 2022). Libraries were built with the immunoSEQ multiplex PCR assay. TCRdb retrieved this table from immuneACCESS and kept in-frame rearrangements only. Not all clones are present; in checked studies, unresolved V genes account for under half, and no reason is known for the remainder. The sample contains 100,000 to 150,000 clones, 70% to 80% of them found a single time. 25% of the sample comes from the top ten. What was sequenced was peripheral blood. The receptors originated from a human donor in a cohort sampled during active COVID-19.

V and J are TRBV5-1 and TRBJ2-2; 7 bases are shared with TRBD1. Unmatched junction bases numbered 6, after V lost 4 bases and J lost 6 bases. Germline lookup yields CDR1 SGHRS and CDR2 YFSETQ. The CDR3 length is 14 residues. CDR3 residues: CASSEQGEPGELFF. The CDR3 nucleotides are TGCGCCAGCAGCGAGCAGGGGGAACCCGGGGAGCTGTTTTTT.

V gene TRBV4-2 combines with J gene TRBJ1-2; D is perhaps TRBD1 (5 bases). This CDR3 contains 17 residues. The V end was cut by 0 bases, the J end by 4 bases, with 18 bases between. Germline lookup yields CDR1 LGHNA and CDR2 YNFKEQ. The chain's CDR3 is CASSQDGPGQGLYGYTF. CDR3 DNA: TGTGCCAGCAGCCAAGATGGACCTGGCCAGGGTCTCTATGGCTACACCTTC.

The rearrangement links TRBV30 to TRBJ1-4, with 8 bases fitting TRBD1. Germline assignment: CDR1 GTSNPN and CDR2 SVGIG (reference sequence). The ends lost 1 base at V and 8 bases at J; junction bases unmatched: 9. This CDR3 comprises 15 residues. The CDR3 coding sequence is TGTGCCTGGAGTGACACGGACAGGGCGCGCGAAAAACTGTTTTTT. Translating gives CAWSDTDRAREKLFF. The entire variable domain, with the rest obtained from reference TRBV30 and TRBJ1-4, is as follows: SQTIHQWPATLVQPVGSPLSLECTVEGTSNPNLYWYRQAAGRGLQLLFYSVGIGQISSEVPQNLSASRPQDRQFILSSKKLLLSDSGFYLCAWSDTDRAREKLFFGSGTQLSVL.

The chain has TRBV30 and TRBJ2-3; 8 bases are shared with TRBD2. Germline V lookup: CDR1 GTSNPN, CDR2 SVGIG (reference sequence). The CDR3 length is 17 residues. Trimming cost V 1 base and J 3 bases; bases outside gene matches: 12. The CDR3 sequence: CAWSAGGSGGRTDTQYF. CDR3 bases: TGTGCCTGGAGTGCGGGGGGGAGCGGGGGCCGGACAGATACGCAGTATTTT.

The V gene is TRBV28, the J gene TRBJ2-4; 7 positions agree with TRBD1. The CDR3 loop spans 14 amino acids. The germline V gene has CDR1 MDHEN and CDR2 SYDVKM. The ends lost 7 bases at V and 6 bases at J; junction bases unmatched: 9. The CDR3 DNA follows: TGTGCCAGCACCCTTCCGGGACAGAGAAACATTCAGTACTTC. Protein product: CASTLPGQRNIQYF.

The table lists this clone with a count of one. The CDR3 sequence: CASSRVGGIPYGYTF. The CDR3 DNA is TGTGCCAGCAGTCGGGTCGGGGGGATCCCCTATGGCTACACCTTC. This chain connects TRBV7-2 to TRBJ1-2, with D possibly being TRBD1 (5 bases). The CDR3 covers 15 residues. Trimming stripped 6 bases from V and 4 bases from J, with 18 bases between. Per germline, CDR1 SGHTA and CDR2 FQGNSA.

The DNA for the CDR3 is TGTGCCAGCAGTCTGGACAGGGCTTACAATGAGCAGTTCTTC. Translation: CASSLDRAYNEQFF. V is TRBV6-6 and J is TRBJ2-1, with 8 bases lining up with TRBD1. Germline V gene sequence: CDR1 MNHNY, CDR2 SVGAGI (reference sequence). Trimming cost V 5 bases and J 4 bases; bases outside gene matches: 4. This CDR3 contains 14 residues.

This clone was picked up a small number of times. The rearrangement uses TRBV7-3 and TRBJ1-1; tentatively, D is TRBD1 (6 bases). Trimming shortened V by 5 bases and J by 0 bases, and 19 bases separated the two germline ends. Germline CDR1 SGHTA, CDR2 FQGTGA. This CDR3 region has 17 residues. Written as DNA, the CDR3 is TGTGCCAGCAGCCTGAGGGGGTCGGCTAGAATGAACACTGAAGCTTTCTTT. Protein sequence: CASSLRGSARMNTEAFF.

The CDR3 sequence: CASSLSRGPYEQYF. The CDR3, as DNA: TGTGCCAGCAGTTTGTCCAGGGGGCCCTACGAGCAGTACTTC. This rearrangement joins TRBV27 to TRBJ2-7; 8 bases align to TRBD1. Germline-derived CDR1 and CDR2 are MNHEY and SMNVEV (reference sequence). This CDR3 comprises 14 residues. V shed 3 bases and J 2 bases; nucleotides not matched to a gene: 3.

This rearrangement joins TRBV5-6 to TRBJ2-7, with 9 bases identical to TRBD1. CDR3 length: 16 amino acids. V shed 1 base, J shed 2 bases, and the junction held 7 bases outside the gene matches. Germline loops: CDR1 SGHDT, CDR2 YYEEEE. The CDR3 loop reads CASSLRWDRVAYEQYF. The DNA for the CDR3 is TGTGCCAGCAGCTTGAGGTGGGACAGGGTTGCCTACGAGCAGTACTTC.

The chain couples TRBV5-1 to TRBJ2-7; 8 bases agree with TRBD1. Germline assignment: CDR1 SGHRS and CDR2 YFSETQ. Germline trimming cut 4 bases from V and 1 base from J; bases unmatched to any gene: 4. The CDR3 is made up of 14 amino acids. In nucleotides, the CDR3 is TGCGCCAGCAGCGGTGGGACAGGATCCTACGAGCAGTACTTC. It translates to CASSGGTGSYEQYF.

For the CDR3, the DNA is TGTGCCAGCAGCTCGTTCCCTCCGGGGGGGCCCACCGGGGAGCTGTTTTTT. Translation: CASSSFPPGGPTGELFF. The chain is built from TRBV7-8 and TRBJ2-2, with 8 bases aligning to TRBD2. The CDR3 extends over 17 amino acids. Germline CDR1 reads SGHVS; CDR2 reads FQNEAQ. V dropped 4 bases and J dropped 4; count of bases not matched to a gene: 11. Full variable domain (missing parts from reference TRBV7-8 and TRBJ2-2): GAGVSQSPRYKVAKRGQDVALRCDPISGHVSLFWYQQALGQGPEFLTYFQNEAQLDKSGLPSDRFFAERPEGSVSTLKIQRTQQEDSAVYLCASSSFPPGGPTGELFFGEGSRLTVL.

The rearrangement joins TRBV7-9 to TRBJ2-1; 9 bases are shared with TRBD1. There are 18 residues in the CDR3. V was pared by 5 bases and J by 0 bases, with 11 bases of the junction left unmatched. CDR1 and CDR2 from the germline V gene are SEHNR and FQNEAQ (reference sequence). CDR3 loop: CASSRRSTGGVSYNEQFF. CDR3 nucleotides: TGTGCCAGCAGCCGCCGTTCCACAGGGGGCGTCTCCTACAATGAGCAGTTCTTC.

This sequence joins TRBV12-5 and TRBJ2-2, with 7 bases that match TRBD1. The V gene's germline CDR1 is LGHNT and CDR2 FRNRAP. V was clipped by 1 base and J by 1 base; unmatched bases: 0. The CDR3 extends over 15 amino acids. Here the CDR3 reads CASGLGQGNTGELFF. The CDR3 bases are TGTGCTAGTGGTTTGGGACAGGGGAACACCGGGGAGCTGTTTTTT.

The chain recombines TRBV7-6 with TRBJ2-1, with 7 bases aligning to TRBD2. Per the germline V gene, CDR1 is SGHVS and CDR2 is FNYEAQ. The CDR3 length is 12 residues. Trimming cost V 5 bases and J 9 bases; bases outside gene matches: 4. CDR3 coding DNA: TGTGCCAGCAGCCTACCGGGAGGTGAGCAGTTCTTC. Its translation is CASSLPGGEQFF.

The chain recombines TRBV7-9 with TRBJ2-3, with 12 positions matching TRBD2. Trimming removed 4 bases from V and 4 bases from J; junction bases left unmatched: 6. CDR1 SEHNR and CDR2 FQNEAQ come from the germline V gene (reference sequence). CDR3 size: 16 residues. The CDR3 protein is CASSSLAGGFPDTQYF. In DNA form, the CDR3 reads TGTGCCAGCAGCTCACTAGCGGGAGGTTTCCCAGATACGCAGTATTTT.

The chain couples TRBV6-2 or TRBV6-3 to TRBJ2-2; D is undetermined. V was trimmed by 4 bases and J by 3 bases, leaving 15 bases between them. Germline lookup yields CDR1 MNHEY and CDR2 SVGEGT. The CDR3 is 16 residues long. The CDR3 sequence: CASSSFRVRDTGELFF. The CDR3 DNA reads TGTGCCAGCAGTTCGTTCCGGGTTCGGGACACCGGGGAGCTGTTTTTT.

As DNA, the CDR3 is TGTGCCAGCAGGCCTCTACTAGCGGGGCAAGAGACCCAGTACTTC. Its translation: CASRPLLAGQETQYF. The V and J genes are TRBV5-6 and TRBJ2-5, with 10 bases that match TRBD2. The length of the CDR3 is 15 residues. Germline loops: CDR1 SGHDT, CDR2 YYEEEE. Trimming cost V 5 bases and J 2 bases; bases outside gene matches: 6.

This chain joins TRBV6-2 or TRBV6-3 and TRBJ2-5; 9 nucleotides line up with TRBD1. V lost 2 bases and J lost 5; bases outside the gene matches: 6. CDR3 size: 15 residues. Per the germline V gene, CDR1 is MNHEY and CDR2 is SVGEGT. The CDR3 nucleotides are TGTGCCAGCAGTTACCGGGACAGGGTCTCGGAGACCCAGTACTTC. It is translated as CASSYRDRVSETQYF.

The genes are TRBV14 and TRBJ2-1; 9 positions agree with TRBD2. Germline trimming cut 4 bases from V and 8 bases from J; bases unmatched to any gene: 9. Germline values: CDR1 SGHDN, CDR2 FVKESK. The CDR3 consists of 15 residues. CDR3 in DNA: TGTGCCAGCAGCCGGTGGCGGGAGGGTATCTATGAGCAGTTCTTC. Amino acid sequence: CASSRWREGIYEQFF.